This T cell receptor beta chain was sequenced during a study of blood T cell repertoires in COVID-19. At the level of the study: Acute-phase and convalescent COVID-19 samples originated in the United States, Italy and Spain. PBMCs, B-cell-depleted T cells, or T cells provided the cDNA or gDNA that made up the material.

V lost 2 bases to trimming and J lost 6 bases; unmatched junction nucleotides: 2. The V gene's germline CDR1 is LNHDA and CDR2 SQIVND (reference sequence). This CDR3 is 15 amino acids long. Methods used by the authors: Amplification of reference gene primers was used by the study to estimate nucleated cell counts. TCRdb's table, derived via immunoSEQ multiplex PCR, lists solely in-frame clones and lacks some. Clonal size and the V and J genes are those of that table, whereas D and trimming came from the DNA. The data contain 89,000 or so clones, about 95% of them singletons. The rearrangement joins TRBV19 to TRBJ2-2, with 11 positions matching TRBD1. What was sequenced was peripheral blood. The TCR originated in a human donor with active COVID-19. The donor label of this sample is uncertain. The CDR3 DNA reads TGTGCCAGTAGTATATGGGGACAGGGGGCCGGGGAGCTGTTTTTT. Protein: CASSIWGQGAGELFF.